The T cell receptor (beta chain) under discussion was sequenced for a study of read filtering for tumor transcriptome and immune sequencing. At the time of active disease, bone marrow was collected from every patient. A note on this clonotype: A read error may be the cause here, since a much bigger clone is one base away.

Per germline, CDR1 KGHSH and CDR2 LQKENI. The CDR3 has 13 amino acids. From approximately 400 ng of RNA, a library with molecular barcoded alpha/delta and beta/gamma adaptors was made. TCRdb passed the reads through MiXCR, listing each CDR3 protein once. The sample yields 30,000 to 40,000 distinct CDR3 sequences, about an eighth seen once. The specimen sequenced was a population of CD138-negative cells sorted from bone marrow. The receptor was derived from a donor at least 40 years old with multiple myeloma. The chain uses TRBV18 and TRBJ2-5; D remains unclear. The CDR3 loop reads CASSPHSQEAQYF. The CDR3, as DNA: TGTGCCAGCTCACCACACTCCCAAGAGGCCCAGTACTTC.